These 21 T cell receptor beta chains share one sample of origin, sequenced in a study of blood T cells in healthy people across ages. Combining a sample-barcoded 5' primer with a J-beta primer mix, a second PCR ran for about 7 to 11 cycles. From the 5' RACE reads, TCRdb called clonotypes with MiXCR, one entry per CDR3 protein. The sample holds under 1,100,000 distinct CDR3 sequences, approximately 25% seen once. The sample also formed part of further work on T cells of mothers and their children.

The sequencing sample was made of blood. These receptors were taken from a girl between 2 and 10 years old in good health.

This clonotype was detected a few times. The chain links TRBV12-3 or TRBV12-4 to TRBJ1-2; D gene uncertain. Deletions cut 5 bases from V and 0 bases from J, with 13 bases between. The CDR3 is 15 amino acids. The CDR3 spells CASSPSQFTNYGYTF. CDR3 DNA: TGTGCCAGCAGTCCATCACAGTTTACTAACTATGGCTACACCTTC.

The chain is built from TRBV7-9 and TRBJ2-3; 10 bases are shared with TRBD2. The CDR3 is made up of 16 amino acids. The junction had 7 bases not matched to a gene; V was cut back by 5 bases and J by 2 bases. Germline-derived CDR1 and CDR2 are SEHNR and FQNEAQ (reference sequence). The CDR3 protein is CASSDLLAGPTDTQYF. The CDR3 DNA sequence: TGTGCCAGCAGCGACCTACTAGCGGGGCCCACAGATACGCAGTATTTT.

This rearrangement joins TRBV6-5 to TRBJ1-4; D is unclear. V was cut by 0 bases and J by 7 bases, with 18 bases left in between. The germline CDR1 and CDR2 sequences are MNHEY and SVGAGI. The CDR3 covers 17 residues. The CDR3 sequence is CASSYSSELRRGEKLFF. The CDR3 nucleotides read TGTGCCAGCAGTTACTCTTCCGAACTCCGGCGGGGTGAAAAACTGTTTTTT.

The CDR3 sequence: CASSRAETGELFF. DNA for the CDR3: TGTGCCAGCTCACGCGCGGAGACCGGGGAGCTGTTTTTT. The rearrangement joins TRBV18 to TRBJ2-2; D is unclear. CDR1 KGHSH and CDR2 LQKENI come from the germline V gene. The CDR3 length is 13 residues. V was cut by 4 bases and J by 5 bases, with 8 bases left in between.

The rearrangement links TRBV3-1 to TRBJ1-1; the match to TRBD1 covers 7 bases. J lost 0 bases, V lost 4 bases, and 5 bases had no gene match. CDR1 LGHDT and CDR2 YNNKEL come from the germline V gene (reference sequence). The CDR3 is made up of 15 amino acids. CDR3 sequence reads: CASSRDRLMNTEAFF. In nucleotides, the CDR3 is TGTGCCAGCAGCCGGGACAGACTCATGAACACTGAAGCTTTCTTT. Full variable domain (outside the CDR3, taken from reference TRBV3-1 and TRBJ1-1): DTAVSQTPKYLVTQMGNDKSIKCEQNLGHDTMYWYKQDSKKFLKIMFSYNNKELIINETVPNRFSPKSPDKAHLNLHINSLELGDSAVYFCASSRDRLMNTEAFFGQGTRLTVV.

This clonotype showed up just a few times. V gene TRBV10-3 combines with J gene TRBJ2-7; perhaps TRBD2 as D (5 bases). Trimming removed 3 bases from V and 4 bases from J, with 7 bases in between. The germline V gene encodes CDR1 ENHRY and CDR2 SYGVKD. CDR3 length: 12 residues. DNA for the CDR3: TGTGCCATCAGTGATGGGGAGTACGAGCAGTACTTC. Encoded protein: CAISDGEYEQYF.

The chain has TRBV20-1 and TRBJ2-5; 9 bases map to TRBD1. Losses at the gene ends were 0 bases for V and 5 bases for J; bases not matched to a gene: 10. The CDR3 covers 16 residues. The germline gives CDR1 DFQATT, CDR2 SNEGSKA (reference sequence). In DNA, the CDR3 is TGCAGTGCTAGAGATCGTAACAGGGACAGGGCGGAGACCCAGTACTTC. Its protein is CSARDRNRDRAETQYF.

The J gene is TRBJ2-7, the V gene TRBV3-1; D not resolved. The germline V and J ends were trimmed by 4 bases and 1 base, with 11 bases remaining between them. Germline V CDR1 and CDR2: LGHDT, YNNKEL (reference sequence). The CDR3 contains 14 residues. The CDR3 region is CASSPPRKSYEQYF. Here the CDR3 DNA reads TGTGCCAGCAGCCCTCCCAGGAAATCCTACGAGCAGTACTTC.

The rearrangement joins TRBV7-6 to TRBJ2-2; unclear D gene. Germline CDR1 SGHVS, CDR2 FNYEAQ. The CDR3 runs to 15 residues. Deletions cut 1 base from V and 4 bases from J, with 10 bases between. CDR3 in DNA: TGTGCCAGCAGCTTAGGTTCGGGCGGCACCGGGGAGCTGTTTTTT. Translating gives CASSLGSGGTGELFF.

The genes are TRBV20-1 and TRBJ2-5, with D possibly TRBD2 on 6 matching bases. CDR1 is DFQATT, CDR2 SNEGSKA, per germline (reference sequence). Trimming stripped 2 bases from V and 5 bases from J, with 9 bases between. The CDR3 runs to 12 residues. CDR3: CSARWGVETQYF. As DNA, the CDR3 is TGCAGTGCTAGATGGGGGGTCGAGACCCAGTACTTC.

The J gene is TRBJ2-3, the V gene TRBV12-3 or TRBV12-4; 9 bases map to TRBD2. The CDR3 consists of 16 residues. V lost 6 bases and J lost 2; bases outside the gene matches: 9. CDR3 amino acids: CASSPYIAGDTDTQYF. The CDR3 DNA reads TGTGCCAGCAGCCCCTATATAGCGGGGGACACAGATACGCAGTATTTT.

This clonotype has only a few counts. The chain is built from TRBV7-2 and TRBJ2-3, with 8 bases lining up with TRBD1. The CDR3 covers 14 residues. V was pared by 4 bases and J by 5 bases, with 5 bases of the junction left unmatched. Germline-derived CDR1 and CDR2 are SGHTA and FQGNSA. The chain's CDR3 is CASSYTGGGDTQYF. In DNA, the CDR3 is TGTGCCAGCAGCTATACAGGGGGAGGAGATACGCAGTATTTT.

This clonotype was counted ten times or more. The rearrangement links TRBV4-2 to TRBJ2-1; D possibly uses TRBD1 or TRBD2 (6 bases each). The assigned J gene may be wrong: the sequence end matches TRBJ2-7 better. The germline CDR1 and CDR2 sequences are LGHNA and YNFKEQ. This CDR3 spans 14 amino acids. CDR3 amino acids: CASSQDPGAGEQYF. Written as DNA, the CDR3 is TGTGCCAGCAGCCAAGACCCGGGGGCGGGGGAGCAGTACTTC.

This chain uses TRBV20-1 with TRBJ2-7; perhaps TRBD1 as D (6 bases). The germline CDR1 and CDR2 sequences are DFQATT and SNEGSKA (reference sequence). Trimming shortened V by 5 bases and J by 1 base, and 15 bases separated the two germline ends. The length of the CDR3 is 14 residues. The CDR3 sequence: CSAGTQGISYEQYF. The CDR3, as DNA: TGCAGTGCTGGAACACAGGGTATATCCTACGAGCAGTACTTC.

This clonotype was counted ten times or more. The chain combines TRBV28 with TRBJ2-7, with 8 nucleotides matching TRBD1. The V gene's germline CDR1 is MDHEN and CDR2 SYDVKM. J gave up 3 bases and V 7 bases, and 8 bases lay outside the gene matches. The CDR3 runs 14 residues. The CDR3: CASTPGGSLYEQYF. In DNA, the CDR3 is TGTGCCAGCACTCCAGGGGGCTCACTCTACGAGCAGTACTTC.

The gene calls are TRBV14 and TRBJ1-1; D might be TRBD1 (5 bases). The V and J ends lost 3 bases and 11 bases respectively, with 16 bases between them. CDR3 length: 13 amino acids. CDR1 is SGHDN, CDR2 FVKESK, per germline. The CDR3 coding sequence is TGTGCCAGCAGCCATTGGGACGTATCTGGTGCTTTCTTT. The encoded protein is CASSHWDVSGAFF.

The sample holds a few counts of this clonotype. The chain uses TRBV7-2 and TRBJ2-4, with 8 nucleotides matching TRBD2. V trimming: 3 bases; J trimming: 8 bases; junction bases outside the gene matches: 3. In germline, CDR1 is SGHTA, CDR2 FQGNSA. The CDR3 has 13 residues. CDR3 residues: CASSFLGGDIQYF. DNA of the CDR3: TGTGCCAGCAGCTTCCTCGGGGGGGACATTCAGTACTTC.

This clonotype was seen ten or more times. This chain connects TRBV29-1 to TRBJ2-5, with D tentatively TRBD1 (5 bases). The tail of the sequence fits TRBJ2-7 better, so the J call may be wrong. The V gene's germline CDR1 is SQVTM and CDR2 ANQGSEA. This CDR3 is 14 amino acids long. The CDR3 loop is CSVPQGSHHYEQYF. In nucleotides, the CDR3 is TGCAGCGTCCCTCAGGGATCCCATCATTACGAGCAGTACTTC.

The rearrangement links TRBV5-1 to TRBJ2-1; TRBD1 is a possible D gene (5 bases). The V end lost 7 bases, the J end lost 5 bases, and 19 bases lay between the germline ends. The CDR3 runs to 15 residues. The germline V gene encodes CDR1 SGHRS and CDR2 YFSETQ. CDR3 bases: TGCGCCAGCTGTAAGGCAGGTGGGGCACACAATGAGCAGTTCTTC. This gives the protein CASCKAGGAHNEQFF. Supplemented by reference TRBV5-1 and TRBJ2-1, the full variable domain reads KAGVTQTPRYLIKTRGQQVTLSCSPISGHRSVSWYQQTPGQGLQFLFEYFSETQRNKGNFPGRFSGRQFSNSRSEMNVSTLELGDSALYLCASCKAGGAHNEQFFGPGTRLTVL.

This clonotype was observed at least ten times. The V call is TRBV12-3 or TRBV12-4, the J call TRBJ1-1; D gene unclear. The CDR3 is 11 residues long. V was cut by 6 bases and J by 8 bases, with 10 bases left in between. The CDR3 spells CASSFGREAFF. The CDR3 coding sequence is TGTGCCAGCAGCTTCGGGAGGGAAGCTTTCTTT.

This clonotype appeared once. The V and J genes are TRBV20-1 and TRBJ2-1, with D tentatively TRBD1 (5 bases). Germline loops: CDR1 DFQATT, CDR2 SNEGSKA (reference sequence). The CDR3 runs 16 residues. Trimming took off 0 bases at V and 0 bases at J, with 12 bases between the two ends. The CDR3 loop reads CSARDGAVSSYNEQFF. Here the CDR3 DNA reads TGCAGTGCTAGAGATGGGGCGGTTTCCTCCTACAATGAGCAGTTCTTC.